The 5 T cell receptor beta chains below were found in one sample sequenced in a study of blood T cell repertoires in COVID-19. Data came from immunoSEQ multiplex PCR; TCRdb stores just in-frame clones and leaves some out. The data hold about 500,000 clones, with roughly nine tenths observed a single time. The sample consisted of peripheral blood. These receptors were obtained from a woman aged 45 to 65 with COVID-19, enrolled during active disease.

V gene TRBV5-5 combines with J gene TRBJ1-5; D perhaps matches TRBD1 (5 bases). Germline V gene data show CDR1 as SGHKS and CDR2 as YYEKEE (reference sequence). The V gene lost 2 bases and the J gene lost 2 bases, with 8 bases spanning the gap. CDR3 length equals 14 residues. The CDR3 sequence is CASSLWGGNQPQHF. CDR3 bases: TGTGCCAGCAGCTTATGGGGCGGCAATCAGCCCCAGCATTTT.

The chain links TRBV7-3 to TRBJ1-1, with TRBD1 as a possible D gene (5 bases). The CDR3 totals 13 residues. Trimming left V 2 bases short and J 6 bases short, with 10 bases between. CDR1 and CDR2 (germline): SGHTA, FQGTGA. CDR3 sequence reads: CASSLRQTSEAFF. The CDR3 DNA sequence: TGTGCCAGCAGCTTACGACAGACTTCTGAAGCTTTCTTT.

The chain is built from TRBV27 and TRBJ2-1; TRBD2 aligns across 8 bases. CDR3 length: 15 residues. J gave up 4 bases and V 6 bases, and 8 bases lay outside the gene matches. Germline V gives CDR1 MNHEY, CDR2 SMNVEV (reference sequence). Here the CDR3 reads CASRPGAGGYNEQFF. CDR3 bases: TGTGCCAGCAGGCCCGGGGCGGGGGGATACAATGAGCAGTTCTTC.

This rearrangement joins TRBV24-1 to TRBJ1-4; TRBD1 might be the D (5 bases). Germline V lookup: CDR1 KGHDR, CDR2 SFDVKD. There are 15 residues in the CDR3. V gave up 3 bases and J gave up 7 bases, with 14 bases separating them. CDR3 bases: TGTGCCACCAGTGATCGGGCCGCCGGGGGTGAAAAACTGTTTTTT. It yields the protein CATSDRAAGGEKLFF.

The rearrangement uses TRBV5-1 and TRBJ1-4; 12 nucleotides align to TRBD1. The germline CDR1 and CDR2 sequences are SGHRS and YFSETQ. This CDR3 region has 16 residues. Trimming at V came to 3 bases and at J to 1 base, leaving 1 base not matched to a gene. The CDR3 region has the DNA TGCGCCAGCAGCTGGGACAGGGGGCAAACTAATGAAAAACTGTTTTTT. Protein product: CASSWDRGQTNEKLFF.